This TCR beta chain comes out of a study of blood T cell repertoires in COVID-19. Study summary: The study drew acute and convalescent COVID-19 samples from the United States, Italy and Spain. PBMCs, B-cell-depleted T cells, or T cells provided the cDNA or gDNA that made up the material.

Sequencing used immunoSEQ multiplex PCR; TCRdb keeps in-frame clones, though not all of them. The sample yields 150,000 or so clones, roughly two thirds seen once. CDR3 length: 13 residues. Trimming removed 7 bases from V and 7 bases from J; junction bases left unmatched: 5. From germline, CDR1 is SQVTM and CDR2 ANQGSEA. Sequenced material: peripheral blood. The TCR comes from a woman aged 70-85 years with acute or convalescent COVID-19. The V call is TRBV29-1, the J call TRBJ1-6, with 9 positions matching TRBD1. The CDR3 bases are TGCAGCGCCCGGGACAGGGAAAATTCACCCCTCCACTTT. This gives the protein CSARDRENSPLHF.